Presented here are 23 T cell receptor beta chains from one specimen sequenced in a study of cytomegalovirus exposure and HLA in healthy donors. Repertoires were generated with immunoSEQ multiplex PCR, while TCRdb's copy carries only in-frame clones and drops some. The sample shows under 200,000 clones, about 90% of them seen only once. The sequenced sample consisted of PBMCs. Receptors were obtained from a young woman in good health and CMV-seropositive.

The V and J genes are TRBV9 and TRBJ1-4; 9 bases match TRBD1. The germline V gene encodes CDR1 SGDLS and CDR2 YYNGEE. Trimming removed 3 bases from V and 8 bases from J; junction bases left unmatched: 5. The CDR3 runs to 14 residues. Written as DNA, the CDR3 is TGTGCCAGCAGCGATGACAGGGGGAACGAAAAACTGTTTTTT. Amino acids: CASSDDRGNEKLFF.

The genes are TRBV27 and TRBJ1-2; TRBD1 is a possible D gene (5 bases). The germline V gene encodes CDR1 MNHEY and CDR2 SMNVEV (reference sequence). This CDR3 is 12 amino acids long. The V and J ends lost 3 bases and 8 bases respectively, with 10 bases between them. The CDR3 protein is CASSFSGDGYTF. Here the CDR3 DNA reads TGTGCCAGCAGTTTTTCGGGGGACGGCTACACCTTC.

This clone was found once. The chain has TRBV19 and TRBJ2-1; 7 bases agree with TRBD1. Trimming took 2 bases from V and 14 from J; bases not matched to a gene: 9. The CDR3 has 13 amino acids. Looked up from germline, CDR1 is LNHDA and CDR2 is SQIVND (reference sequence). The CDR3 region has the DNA TGTGCCAGTAGTATAAACAGGGGAGAATCGGAGTTCTTC. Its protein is CASSINRGESEFF.

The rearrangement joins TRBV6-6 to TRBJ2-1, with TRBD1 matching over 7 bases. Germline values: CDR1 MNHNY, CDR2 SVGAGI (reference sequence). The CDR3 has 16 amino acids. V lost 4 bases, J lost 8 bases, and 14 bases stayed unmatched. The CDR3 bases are TGTGCCAGCAGTTTCCCCGACAGGGTATTCATCTATGAGCAGTTCTTC. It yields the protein CASSFPDRVFIYEQFF.

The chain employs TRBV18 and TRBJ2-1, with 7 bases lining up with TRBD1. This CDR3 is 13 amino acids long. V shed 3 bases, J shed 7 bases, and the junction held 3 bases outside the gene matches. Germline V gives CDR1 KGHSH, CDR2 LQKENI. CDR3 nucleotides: TGTGCCAGCTCACCGGGACAGAGTAATGAGCAGTTCTTC. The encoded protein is CASSPGQSNEQFF.

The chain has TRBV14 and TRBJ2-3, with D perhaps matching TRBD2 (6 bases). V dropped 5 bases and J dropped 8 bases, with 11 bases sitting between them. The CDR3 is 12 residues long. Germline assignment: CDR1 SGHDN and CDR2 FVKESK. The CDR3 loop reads CASSAQRATQYF. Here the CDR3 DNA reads TGTGCCAGCAGCGCCCAGCGGGCTACGCAGTATTTT.

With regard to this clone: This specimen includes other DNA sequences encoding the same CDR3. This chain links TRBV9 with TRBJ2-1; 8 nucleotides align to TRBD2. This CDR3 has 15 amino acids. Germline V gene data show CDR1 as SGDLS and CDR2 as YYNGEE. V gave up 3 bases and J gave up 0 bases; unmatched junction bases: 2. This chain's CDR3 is CASSGSGSSYNEQFF. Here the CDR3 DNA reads TGTGCCAGCAGCGGGAGCGGGAGCTCCTACAATGAGCAGTTCTTC. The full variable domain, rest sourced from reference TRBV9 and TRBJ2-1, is DSGVTQTPKHLITATGQRVTLRCSPRSGDLSVYWYQQSLDQGLQFLIQYYNGEERAKGNILERFSAQQFPDLHSELNLSSLELGDSALYFCASSGSGSSYNEQFFGPGTRLTVL.

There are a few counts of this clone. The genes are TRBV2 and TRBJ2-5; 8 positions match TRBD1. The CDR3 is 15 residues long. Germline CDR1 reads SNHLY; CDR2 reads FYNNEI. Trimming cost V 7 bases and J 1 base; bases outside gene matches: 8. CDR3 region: CASMQGTGSQETQYF. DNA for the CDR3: TGTGCCAGCATGCAGGGGACAGGATCCCAAGAGACCCAGTACTTC.

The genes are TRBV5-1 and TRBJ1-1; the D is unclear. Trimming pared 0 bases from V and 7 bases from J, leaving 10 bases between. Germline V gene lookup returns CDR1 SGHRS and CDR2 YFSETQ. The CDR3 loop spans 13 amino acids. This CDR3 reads CASSLAGLFEAFF. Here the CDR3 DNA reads TGCGCCAGCAGCTTGGCGGGTTTGTTTGAAGCTTTCTTT.

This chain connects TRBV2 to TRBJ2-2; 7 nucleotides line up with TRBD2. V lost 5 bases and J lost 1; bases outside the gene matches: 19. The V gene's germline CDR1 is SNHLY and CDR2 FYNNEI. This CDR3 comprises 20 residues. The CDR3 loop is CASSSSMPPWLAVNTGELFF. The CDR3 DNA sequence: TGTGCCAGCAGTTCCTCCATGCCGCCTTGGCTAGCGGTGAACACCGGGGAGCTGTTTTTT.

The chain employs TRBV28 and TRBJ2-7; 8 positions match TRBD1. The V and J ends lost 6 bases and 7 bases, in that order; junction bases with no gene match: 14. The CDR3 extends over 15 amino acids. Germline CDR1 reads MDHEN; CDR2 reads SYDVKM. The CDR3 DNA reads TGTGCCAGCAGGTCGCAGGGGCAGGGGGCGAAAGAGCAGTACTTC. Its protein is CASRSQGQGAKEQYF.

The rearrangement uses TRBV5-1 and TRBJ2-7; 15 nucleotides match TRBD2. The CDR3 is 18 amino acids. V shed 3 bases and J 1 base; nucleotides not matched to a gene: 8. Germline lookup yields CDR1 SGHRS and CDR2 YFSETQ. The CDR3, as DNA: TGCGCCAGCAGCTGGCGGACTAGCGGGAGGGCCGGGTCCTACGAGCAGTACTTC. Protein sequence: CASSWRTSGRAGSYEQYF.

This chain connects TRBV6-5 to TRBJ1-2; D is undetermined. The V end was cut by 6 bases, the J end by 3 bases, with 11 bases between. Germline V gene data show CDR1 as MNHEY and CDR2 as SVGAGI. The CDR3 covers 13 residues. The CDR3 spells CASSPVLHYGYTF. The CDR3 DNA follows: TGTGCCAGCAGCCCCGTACTCCACTATGGCTACACCTTC.

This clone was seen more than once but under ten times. The CDR3 coding sequence is TGCGCCAGCAGCCAAGACGGGGTGTGGGGCTACACCTTC. This encodes CASSQDGVWGYTF. V usage is TRBV4-3 and J usage is TRBJ1-2; D gene uncertain. The V gene lost 0 bases and the J gene lost 8 bases, with 10 bases spanning the gap. CDR3 length: 13 amino acids. CDR1 and CDR2 (germline): LGHNA, YSLEER.

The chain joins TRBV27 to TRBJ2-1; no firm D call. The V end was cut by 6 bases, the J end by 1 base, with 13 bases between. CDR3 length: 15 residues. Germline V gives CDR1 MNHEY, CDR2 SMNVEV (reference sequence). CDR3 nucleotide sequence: TGTGCCAGCAGCCTCAGACTCAAGTCCTACAATGAGCAGTTCTTC. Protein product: CASSLRLKSYNEQFF.

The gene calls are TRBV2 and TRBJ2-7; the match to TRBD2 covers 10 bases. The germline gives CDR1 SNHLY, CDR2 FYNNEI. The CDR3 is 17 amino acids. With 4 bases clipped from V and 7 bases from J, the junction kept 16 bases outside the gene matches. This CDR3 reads CASSGGFSGRTTEEQYF. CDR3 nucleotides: TGTGCCAGCAGTGGGGGATTTAGCGGGAGGACGACGGAGGAGCAGTACTTC.

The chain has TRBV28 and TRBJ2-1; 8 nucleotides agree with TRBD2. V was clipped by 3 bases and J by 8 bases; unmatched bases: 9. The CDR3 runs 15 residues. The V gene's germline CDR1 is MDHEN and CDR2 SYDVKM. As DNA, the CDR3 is TGTGCCAGCAGTTTTAGCGGGACCTTGGTATATGAGCAGTTCTTC. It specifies CASSFSGTLVYEQFF.

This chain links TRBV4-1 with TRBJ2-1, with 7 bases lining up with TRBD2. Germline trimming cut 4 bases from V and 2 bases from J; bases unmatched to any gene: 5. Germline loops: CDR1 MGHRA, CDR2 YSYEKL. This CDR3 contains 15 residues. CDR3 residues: CASSLSGIAYNEQFF. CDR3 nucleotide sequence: TGCGCCAGCAGCCTAAGCGGGATTGCCTACAATGAGCAGTTCTTC.

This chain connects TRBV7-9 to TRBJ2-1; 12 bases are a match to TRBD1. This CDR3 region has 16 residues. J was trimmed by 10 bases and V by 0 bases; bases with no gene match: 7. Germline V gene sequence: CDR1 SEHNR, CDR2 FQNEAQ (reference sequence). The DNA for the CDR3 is TGTGCCAGCAGCTTAGCGGGACAGGGGGCTCTTCTGGAGCAGTTCTTC. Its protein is CASSLAGQGALLEQFF.

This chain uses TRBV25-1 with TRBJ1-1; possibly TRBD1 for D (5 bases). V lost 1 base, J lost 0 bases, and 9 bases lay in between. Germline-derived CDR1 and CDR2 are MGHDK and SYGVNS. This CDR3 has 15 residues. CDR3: CASSESRGLNTEAFF. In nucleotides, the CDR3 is TGTGCCAGCAGTGAATCAAGGGGCCTGAACACTGAAGCTTTCTTT.

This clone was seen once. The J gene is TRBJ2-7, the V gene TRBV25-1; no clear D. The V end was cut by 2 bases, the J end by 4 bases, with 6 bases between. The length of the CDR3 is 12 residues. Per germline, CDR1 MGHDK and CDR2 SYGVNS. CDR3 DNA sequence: TGTGCCAGCAGTGAAAGCTATTACGAGCAGTACTTC. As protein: CASSESYYEQYF.

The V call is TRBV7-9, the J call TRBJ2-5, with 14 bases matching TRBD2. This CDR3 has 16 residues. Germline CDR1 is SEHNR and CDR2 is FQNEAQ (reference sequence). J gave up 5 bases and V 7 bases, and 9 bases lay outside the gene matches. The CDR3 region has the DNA TGTGCCAGCACTGGTGGGACTAGCGGGAGTGTGGAGACCCAGTACTTC. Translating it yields CASTGGTSGSVETQYF.

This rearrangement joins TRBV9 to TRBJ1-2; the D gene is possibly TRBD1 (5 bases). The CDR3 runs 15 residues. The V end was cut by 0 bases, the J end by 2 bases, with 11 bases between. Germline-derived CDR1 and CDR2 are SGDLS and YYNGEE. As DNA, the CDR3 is TGTGCCAGCAGCGTAGAGGCCAGGGCCAACTATGGCTACACCTTC. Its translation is CASSVEARANYGYTF.